The clone carrying this T cell receptor beta chain was counted between two and nine times. Unique molecular identifiers were used in preparing the TCRbeta library. TCRdb re-called the PCR reads through MiXCR, storing one row per CDR3 protein. The repertoire has about 610,000 distinct CDR3 sequences, over 9.5% of them found once; the top ten carry approximately 4.1%. The sample belongs to a study of T-cell reconstitution after alpha-beta-depleted transplantation in children. J was trimmed by 7 bases and V by 6 bases; bases with no gene match: 13. Germline CDR1 reads MNHEY; CDR2 reads SVGEGT. The CDR3 spans 16 residues.

The sample here was PBMCs from the stem cell graft donor, taken from the stem cell graft. The rearrangement uses TRBV6-2 or TRBV6-3 and TRBJ2-1; the match to TRBD2 covers 9 bases. This clonotype was sampled from a human donor who donated a stem cell graft to a child with acute myeloid leukemia. The CDR3 reads CASRQNLAGVGNEQFF. In DNA, the CDR3 is TGTGCCAGCAGACAGAATTTAGCGGGAGTGGGGAATGAGCAGTTCTTC.